This T cell receptor beta chain was observed in a study of blood T cell repertoires in COVID-19. Study as a whole: The samples span acute and convalescent COVID-19 from the United States, Italy and Spain. T cells, B-cell-depleted T cells, or PBMCs supplied cDNA or gDNA.

The CDR3 covers 16 residues. CDR1 SGHKS and CDR2 YYEKEE come from the germline V gene (reference sequence). J was trimmed by 2 bases and V by 4 bases; bases with no gene match: 4. Per the authors' pipeline: Estimated nucleated cell counts came from reference gene primer amplification. Generated by immunoSEQ multiplex PCR, the TCRdb table keeps only in-frame clones and is missing some. V and J calls and clone size are as listed in that table; D and trimming were resolved from the DNA. The repertoire holds under 150,000 clones, with 70% to 90% as singletons. This TCR was sampled from a woman aged 45-65 years who had recovered from COVID-19. The sample consisted of peripheral blood. The genes are TRBV5-5 and TRBJ2-3; TRBD2 agrees at 13 bases. The chain's CDR3 is CASSGGLAGITDTQYF. In nucleotides, the CDR3 is TGTGCCAGCAGCGGGGGACTAGCGGGGATCACAGATACGCAGTATTTT.